The clone carrying this TCR beta chain was seen only a few times. The antigen is unknown. This record belongs to a study of cytomegalovirus exposure and HLA in healthy donors. Study-wide findings and caveats: Reportedly, cytomegalovirus status was diagnosed with high sensitivity and specificity.

Trimming cost V 4 bases and J 5 bases; bases outside gene matches: 10. In germline, CDR1 is SGHRS, CDR2 YFSETQ. The CDR3 consists of 16 residues. PCR used 60 Vbeta primers and 13 Jbeta primers. The method was immunoSEQ multiplex PCR; TCRdb's version includes in-frame clones alone and lacks a portion of them. The table shows 110,000 or so clones, with 13% to 15% occurring only once. The receptor was isolated from a female donor in good health and CMV-seronegative. Sequenced sample: PBMCs. The chain is built from TRBV5-1 and TRBJ1-2, with 11 nucleotides matching TRBD1. This CDR3 reads CASSLGQGALDYGYTF. Here the CDR3 DNA reads TGCGCCAGCAGCCTCGGACAGGGGGCCTTGGATTATGGCTACACCTTC. The full variable domain, with the rest looked up from reference TRBV5-1 and TRBJ1-2, is KAGVTQTPRYLIKTRGQQVTLSCSPISGHRSVSWYQQTPGQGLQFLFEYFSETQRNKGNFPGRFSGRQFSNSRSEMNVSTLELGDSALYLCASSLGQGALDYGYTFGSGTRLTVV.